This T cell receptor (beta chain) was sequenced in a study of T cell repertoires in cytomegalovirus infection (dated by TCRdb to about 2019). The study in broad terms: Because public TCR beta signatures pointed to carriage of CMV infection together with the matching HLA type, the HLA type of each donor mattered for the analysis.

This clonotype was seen many times. Its antigen remains undetermined. No base quality values were provided; no much bigger clone lies one nucleotide off. Sequencing instrument: Illumina HiSeq 1500. TCRdb ran its own pipeline on the public reads, namely fastp trimming at Q25 and MiXCR clone calling, and kept in-frame beta chains. Here each entry gathers all rows of one CDR3 protein and keeps the most common genes and DNA. The sample contains 150,000 or so distinct CDR3 sequences, approximately 5.9% of them found a single time. The top ten hold more than 15% of the sample. What the work shows at the level of the full study, not this receptor alone: In both this cohort and an independent cohort of 300 to 450 donors, the cumulative frequency of public TCR beta family members distinguished carriers of CMV infection plus the relevant HLA type. In the ex vivo response, HLA-C-restricted CMV-specific TCR beta clonotypes were dominant, and in two of eight donors the single most frequent clonotype came from this HLA-C-restricted group.

Unmatched junction bases come to 2, with V trimmed by 5 bases and J by 4 bases. The CDR3 numbers 13 residues from cysteine through phenylalanine. The read is trimmed to its CDR3 DNA, 39 bases read in frame from base 1. The source of this sequence is a human donor in good health (CMV status not recorded). Some clones in this sample may be carry-over from other donors' samples. The sequencing sample was made of PBMCs. The chain employs TRBV12-3 or TRBV12-4 and TRBJ2-7, with TRBD1 identical over 10 junction bases. The CDR3 is CASSRTGGYEQYF. The DNA reads as follows: TGTGCCAGCAGTAGGACAGGGGGGTACGAGCAGTACTTC.